Below are 19 T cell receptor beta chains sequenced from a single sample in a study of cytomegalovirus exposure and HLA in healthy donors. PCR employed 60 Vbeta and 13 Jbeta primers. Clones were sequenced by immunoSEQ multiplex PCR, and TCRdb holds only the in-frame ones, with some missing. The sample carries some 160,000 clones, 65% to 80% recorded once. The material sequenced was PBMCs. The source of these receptors is a woman aged 25 to 39 in good health and CMV-seronegative.

This chain joins TRBV7-8 and TRBJ1-1, with D perhaps TRBD1 (5 bases). CDR3 length equals 14 residues. V was trimmed by 2 bases and J by 0 bases, leaving 7 bases between them. CDR1 is SGHVS, CDR2 FQNEAQ, per germline. In DNA, the CDR3 is TGTGCCAGCAGCTTACGGGGGATGAACACTGAAGCTTTCTTT. Its translation: CASSLRGMNTEAFF.

The rearrangement links TRBV5-1 to TRBJ2-1; the match to TRBD2 covers 7 bases. CDR3 size: 16 residues. The V and J ends lost 4 bases and 8 bases, in that order; junction bases with no gene match: 15. From germline, CDR1 is SGHRS and CDR2 YFSETQ. The CDR3 spells CASSPGPSGNGHEQFF. In DNA, the CDR3 is TGCGCCAGCAGCCCGGGCCCTAGCGGAAACGGTCATGAGCAGTTCTTC.

The chain joins TRBV2 to TRBJ2-5; unclear D gene. CDR3 length: 11 residues. V gave up 8 bases and J gave up 2 bases, with 6 bases separating them. The germline gives CDR1 SNHLY, CDR2 FYNNEI. The CDR3 DNA sequence: TGTGCCAGCCTGTTGCAAGAGACCCAGTACTTC. Translating gives CASLLQETQYF.

The genes are TRBV6-1 and TRBJ1-3; possible D gene TRBD1, 6 bases. Germline lookup yields CDR1 MNHNS and CDR2 SASEGT. V lost 7 bases and J 5 bases, leaving 21 bases between the germline ends. The CDR3 runs 16 residues. Here the CDR3 reads CASNDQGQGPRNTIYF. The CDR3 bases are TGTGCCAGCAATGACCAGGGGCAGGGGCCAAGAAACACCATATATTTT.

The J gene is TRBJ1-4, the V gene TRBV5-1, with 8 bases lining up with TRBD1. CDR1 is SGHRS and CDR2 is YFSETQ in the germline V gene. The CDR3 totals 16 residues. With 3 bases clipped from V and 5 bases from J, the junction kept 9 bases outside the gene matches. The CDR3 loop is CASSWGQAPTNEKLFF. The CDR3 DNA sequence: TGCGCCAGCAGCTGGGGACAGGCACCTACGAATGAAAAACTGTTTTTT.

V and J are TRBV23-1 and TRBJ2-3; D might be TRBD1 (6 bases). TRBV23-1 is known as an ORF, though its function is uncertain. Trimming cost V 0 bases and J 6 bases, with 13 bases left between them. CDR3 length: 15 residues. CDR3 residues: CASSQSRGTRDTQYF. The CDR3 nucleotides are TGCGCCAGCAGTCAATCAAGGGGGACGAGGGATACGCAGTATTTT.

This clone was observed a handful of times. The chain combines TRBV5-1 with TRBJ1-2; 9 nucleotides align to TRBD1. From germline, CDR1 is SGHRS and CDR2 YFSETQ. V shed 3 bases and J 7 bases; nucleotides not matched to a gene: 7. The CDR3 contains 14 residues. CDR3 in DNA: TGCGCCAGCAGCTGGGGACAGGGCGCTGGTGGCTACACCTTC. Protein: CASSWGQGAGGYTF.

CDR3 sequence (DNA): TGTGCCAGCAGTTTATATCTTCGAGAGACCCAGTACTTC. It codes for CASSLYLRETQYF. The chain uses TRBV27 and TRBJ2-5; no reliable D call. V was shortened by 1 base and J by 4 bases, with 7 bases between the two germline ends. Germline V CDR1 and CDR2: MNHEY, SMNVEV (reference sequence). CDR3 length equals 13 residues.

The table lists this clone with a few counts. The chain carries TRBV5-1 and TRBJ2-5; D gene unclear. This CDR3 comprises 15 residues. Germline CDR1 and CDR2: SGHRS and YFSETQ. Trimming removed 0 bases from V and 1 base from J, with 10 bases in between. The CDR3 DNA follows: TGCGCCAGCAGCTTGGTTTACAGCCCCCAAGAGACCCAGTACTTC. It is translated as CASSLVYSPQETQYF.

The chain combines TRBV30 with TRBJ2-7; 8 bases map to TRBD2. The CDR3 has 14 amino acids. Germline V gene sequence: CDR1 GTSNPN, CDR2 SVGIG (reference sequence). The J segment lost 6 bases and the V segment lost 3 bases, leaving 10 bases of the junction unmatched. CDR3 region: CAWSMVGTSGEQYF. CDR3 DNA: TGTGCCTGGAGCATGGTCGGGACTAGTGGCGAGCAGTACTTC.

The chain carries TRBV7-2 and TRBJ1-1; D might be TRBD1 (6 bases). CDR1 and CDR2 from the germline V gene are SGHTA and FQGNSA. Between the trimmed V and J ends, which lost 6 bases and 8 bases, there was a span of 10 bases. CDR3 length: 11 amino acids. For the CDR3, the DNA is TGTGCCAGCAGACACGACAGGGAAGCTTTCTTT. Encoded protein: CASRHDREAFF.

This rearrangement joins TRBV19 to TRBJ1-5, with 9 bases identical to TRBD1. Trimming cost V 4 bases and J 7 bases; bases outside gene matches: 5. The CDR3 consists of 14 residues. CDR1 and CDR2 from the germline V gene are LNHDA and SQIVND (reference sequence). The CDR3 region is CASSTTGGGQPQHF. In DNA form, the CDR3 reads TGTGCCAGTAGTACAACAGGGGGCGGGCAGCCCCAGCATTTT.

This clone has just one count. This chain uses TRBV30 with TRBJ1-1; 7 bases match TRBD1. The CDR3 is made up of 13 amino acids. Trimming took 3 bases from V and 8 from J; bases not matched to a gene: 9. Germline-derived CDR1 and CDR2 are GTSNPN and SVGIG (reference sequence). The DNA of the CDR3 is TGTGCCTGGAGACCCAGGGGGAGAAACGAAGCTTTCTTT. It is translated as CAWRPRGRNEAFF. Based on the CDR3 plus reference TRBV30 and TRBJ1-1, the full variable domain is SQTIHQWPATLVQPVGSPLSLECTVEGTSNPNLYWYRQAAGRGLQLLFYSVGIGQISSEVPQNLSASRPQDRQFILSSKKLLLSDSGFYLCAWRPRGRNEAFFGQGTRLTVV.

The chain uses TRBV2 and TRBJ2-1; 10 nucleotides match TRBD2. The V gene's germline CDR1 is SNHLY and CDR2 FYNNEI. V gave up 6 bases and J gave up 8 bases; unmatched junction bases: 7. The CDR3 loop spans 14 amino acids. The CDR3 nucleotides read TGTGCCAGCAGCGAACTAGCGGGAAGGTATGAGCAGTTCTTC. It is translated as CASSELAGRYEQFF. Combining the CDR3 with reference TRBV2 and TRBJ2-1 gives the whole variable domain EPEVTQTPSHQVTQMGQEVILRCVPISNHLYFYWYRQILGQKVEFLVSFYNNEISEKSEIFDDQFSVERPDGSNFTLKIRSTKLEDSAMYFCASSELAGRYEQFFGPGTRLTVL.

V gene TRBV19 combines with J gene TRBJ1-3, with 7 bases identical to TRBD1. This CDR3 comprises 14 residues. The germline gives CDR1 LNHDA, CDR2 SQIVND (reference sequence). The ends lost 7 bases at V and 2 bases at J; junction bases unmatched: 5. DNA for the CDR3: TGTGCCAGTAAAGAGGGGGCGCCTGGAAACACCATATATTTT. Its protein is CASKEGAPGNTIYF. Drawing the rest from reference TRBV19 and TRBJ1-3, the complete variable domain is DGGITQSPKYLFRKEGQNVTLSCEQNLNHDAMYWYRQDPGQGLRLIYYSQIVNDFQKGDIAEGYSVSREKKESFPLTVTSAQKNPTAFYLCASKEGAPGNTIYFGEGSWLTVV.

This clone was detected only once. The chain has TRBV9 and TRBJ2-7, with D tentatively TRBD2 (7 bases). Trimming took off 1 base at V and 5 bases at J, with 19 bases between the two ends. Germline lookup yields CDR1 SGDLS and CDR2 YYNGEE. This CDR3 contains 16 residues. The CDR3 loop reads CASSVWGGPDQDEQYF. In DNA, the CDR3 is TGTGCCAGCAGCGTATGGGGGGGCCCGGACCAAGACGAGCAGTACTTC.

This chain joins TRBV7-6 and TRBJ2-7; TRBD1 agrees at 7 bases. The length of the CDR3 is 14 residues. Germline V CDR1 and CDR2: SGHVS, FNYEAQ. V dropped 1 base and J dropped 6; count of bases not matched to a gene: 6. The CDR3: CASSLDEGAGEQYF. The CDR3 coding sequence is TGTGCCAGCAGCTTAGACGAGGGGGCAGGCGAGCAGTACTTC.

This clone was detected only once. The rearrangement joins TRBV19 to TRBJ2-3; 7 bases are a match to TRBD2. CDR1 and CDR2 from the germline V gene are LNHDA and SQIVND (reference sequence). The trim removed 5 bases at V and 4 bases at J, leaving 6 bases unmatched. CDR3 length: 14 residues. CDR3 coding DNA: TGTGCCAGTAGTGAAGGACTAGGGGCAGATACGCAGTATTTT. Its translation: CASSEGLGADTQYF.

V usage is TRBV6-5 and J usage is TRBJ2-7, with TRBD1 as a possible D gene (5 bases). Trimming took 0 bases from V and 5 from J, leaving 8 bases between them. The CDR3 loop spans 13 amino acids. CDR1 is MNHEY, CDR2 SVGAGI, per germline. CDR3 amino acids: CASSYSGAHEQYF. Here the CDR3 DNA reads TGTGCCAGCAGTTACTCAGGGGCCCACGAGCAGTACTTC.